These 3 T cell receptor beta chains were sequenced from one sample in a study of T cell responses to AZD1222 COVID-19 vaccine. Profiling relied on immunoSEQ multiplex PCR, and the TCRdb table lists in-frame clones only, not all of them. This sample yields 90,000 to 120,000 clones, of which more than 70% are seen a single time; 6.5% to 8% belongs to the top ten. The sample here was peripheral blood, taken on day 0 of AZD1222 vaccination. All receptors derive from an adult in good health.

The chain combines TRBV29-1 with TRBJ2-7; 10 bases fit TRBD2. The junction had 19 bases not matched to a gene; V was cut back by 5 bases and J by 3 bases. The CDR3 spans 18 residues. CDR1 and CDR2 from the germline V gene are SQVTM and ANQGSEA. The CDR3 region is CSVKSGGTKREGIYEQYF. The CDR3 nucleotides are TGCAGCGTTAAATCGGGGGGGACGAAGCGGGAGGGCATCTACGAGCAGTACTTC.

This clone has just a few counts. The V call is TRBV7-2, the J call TRBJ2-3, with D perhaps matching TRBD2 (6 bases). CDR1 is SGHTA and CDR2 is FQGNSA in the germline V gene. The V and J ends lost 6 bases and 6 bases respectively, with 19 bases between them. The length of the CDR3 is 15 residues. CDR3 residues: CASSQLAGSWDTQYF. The CDR3 DNA reads as TGTGCCAGCAGTCAGCTGGCCGGGAGTTGGGATACGCAGTATTTT.

J is TRBJ1-6 and V is TRBV7-9; D is unclear. This CDR3 has 13 amino acids. The germline V gene encodes CDR1 SEHNR and CDR2 FQNEAQ (reference sequence). Trimming stripped 1 base from V and 10 bases from J, with 8 bases between. The CDR3: CASSLEGRSPLHF. CDR3 in DNA: TGTGCCAGCAGCTTAGAAGGGCGGTCACCCCTCCACTTT.